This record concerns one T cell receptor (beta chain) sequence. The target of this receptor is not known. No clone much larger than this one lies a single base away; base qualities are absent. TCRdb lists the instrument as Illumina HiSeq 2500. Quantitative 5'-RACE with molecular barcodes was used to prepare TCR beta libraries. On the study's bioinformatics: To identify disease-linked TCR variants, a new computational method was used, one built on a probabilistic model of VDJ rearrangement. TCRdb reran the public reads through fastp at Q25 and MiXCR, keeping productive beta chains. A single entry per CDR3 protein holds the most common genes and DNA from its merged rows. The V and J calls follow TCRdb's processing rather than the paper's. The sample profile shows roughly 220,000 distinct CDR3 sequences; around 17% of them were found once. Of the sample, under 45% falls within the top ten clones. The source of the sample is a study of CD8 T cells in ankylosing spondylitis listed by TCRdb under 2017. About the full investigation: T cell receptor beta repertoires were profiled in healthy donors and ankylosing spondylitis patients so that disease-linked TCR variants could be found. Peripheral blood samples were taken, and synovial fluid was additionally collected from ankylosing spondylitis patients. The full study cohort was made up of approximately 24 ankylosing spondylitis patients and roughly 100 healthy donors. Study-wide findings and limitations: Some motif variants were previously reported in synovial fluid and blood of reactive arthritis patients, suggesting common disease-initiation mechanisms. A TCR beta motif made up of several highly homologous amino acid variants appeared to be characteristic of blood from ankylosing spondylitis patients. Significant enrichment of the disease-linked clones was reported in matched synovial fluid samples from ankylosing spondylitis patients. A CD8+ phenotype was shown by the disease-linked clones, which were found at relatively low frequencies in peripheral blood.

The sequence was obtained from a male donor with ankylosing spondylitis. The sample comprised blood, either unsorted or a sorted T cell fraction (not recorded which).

The CDR3: CASSRMGLVTNEQFF. The DNA reads as follows: TGTGCCAGCAGCCGTATGGGACTAGTAACAAATGAGCAGTTCTTC. The chain is assembled from TRBV7-9 and TRBJ2-1; the central 8 bases match TRBD2. Trimming takes 5 bases off V and 7 bases off J; junction bases not matched to a gene: 10. From the cysteine through the phenylalanine, the CDR3 covers 15 amino acids. Only the CDR3 part of the read is kept: 45 bases, read in frame from the first base. From the germline V gene (reference sequence), CDR1 is SEHNR and CDR2 is FQNEAQ.